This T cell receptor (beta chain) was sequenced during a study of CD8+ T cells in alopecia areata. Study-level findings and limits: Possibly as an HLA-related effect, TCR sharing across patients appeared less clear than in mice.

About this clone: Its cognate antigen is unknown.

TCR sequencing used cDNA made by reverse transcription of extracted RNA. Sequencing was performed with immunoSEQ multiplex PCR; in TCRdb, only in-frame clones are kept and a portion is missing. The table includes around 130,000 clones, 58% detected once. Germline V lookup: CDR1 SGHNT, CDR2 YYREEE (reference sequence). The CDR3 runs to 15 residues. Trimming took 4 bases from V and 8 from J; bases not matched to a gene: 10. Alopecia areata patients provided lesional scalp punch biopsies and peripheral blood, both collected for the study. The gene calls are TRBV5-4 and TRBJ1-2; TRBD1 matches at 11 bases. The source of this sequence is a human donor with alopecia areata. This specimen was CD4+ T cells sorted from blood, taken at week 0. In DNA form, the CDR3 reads TGTGCCAGCAGCCGACCAGGGACAGGGGGTCTGGGCTACACCTTC. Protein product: CASSRPGTGGLGYTF.